This T cell receptor (beta chain) was found in a study of blood T cells in healthy people across ages. With a J-beta primer mix and a sample-barcoded 5' primer, a second PCR ran 7 to 11 cycles. Via MiXCR, TCRdb re-called the 5' RACE reads, giving one row per CDR3 protein. The sample lists 910,000 or so distinct CDR3 sequences; just over 50% were seen once. Trimming pared 3 bases from V and 3 bases from J, leaving 12 bases between. In germline, CDR1 is SGHTA, CDR2 FQGNSA. CDR3 length: 15 residues. The clonotype was recovered from a woman between 55 and 75 years old in good health. The chain is built from TRBV7-2 and TRBJ2-1; the D is unclear. What was sequenced was blood. The CDR3 region has the DNA TGTGCCAGCAGCTTGGCCGGGCCCGACTACAATGAGCAGTTCTTC. It specifies CASSLAGPDYNEQFF.